One sample yielded the 31 T cell receptor beta chains listed below, sequenced in a study of T cell repertoires in cytomegalovirus infection. TCRdb re-called the reads with MiXCR, one entry per CDR3 protein. The table lists approximately 120,000 distinct CDR3 sequences, about 32% of them singletons, with around 54% in the top ten. Antigens for these TCRs are unknown. The sequenced sample was CD8+ T cells from cultured PBMCs, obtained from culture after CMV antigen stimulation. Source of these receptors: a human donor in good health (CMV status not recorded). Some clones in this sample may be carry-over from other donors' samples.

This clonotype was seen many times. This chain connects TRBV7-2 to TRBJ2-7, with 8 bases lining up with TRBD1. CDR3 length equals 14 residues. V shed 1 base, J shed 2 bases, and the junction held 1 base outside the gene matches. Germline-derived CDR1 and CDR2 are SGHTA and FQGNSA. CDR3 bases: TGTGCCAGCAGCTTAGAACAGGGGGCCTACGAGCAGTACTTC. The encoded protein is CASSLEQGAYEQYF. Drawing the rest from reference TRBV7-2 and TRBJ2-7, the complete variable domain is GAGVSQSPSNKVTEKGKDVELRCDPISGHTALYWYRQSLGQGLEFLIYFQGNSAPDKSGLPSDRFSAERTGGSVSTLTIQRTQQEDSAVYLCASSLEQGAYEQYFGPGTRLTVT.

Comments on this clonotype: An end of the junction does not agree with germline; a read error may underlie this. The chain recombines TRBV7-6 with TRBJ1-1; TRBD1 aligns across 7 bases. This CDR3 is 16 amino acids long. Germline CDR1 SGHVS, CDR2 FNYEAQ. The CDR3 spells CSSSSDRQGTNTEAFF. The CDR3 DNA reads TGTTCCAGCAGCTCCGACCGACAGGGAACGAACACTGAAGCTTTCTTT. Supplemented by reference TRBV7-6 and TRBJ1-1, the full variable domain reads GAGVSQSPRYKVTKRGQDVALRCDPISGHVSLYWYRQALGQGPEFLTYFNYEAQQDKSGLPNDRFSAERPEGSISTLTIQRTEQRDSAMYRCSSSSDRQGTNTEAFFGQGTRLTVV.

The chain carries TRBV11-2 and TRBJ2-3; TRBD2 matches at 8 bases. This CDR3 is built from 15 residues. Germline loops: CDR1 SGHAT, CDR2 FQNNGV. Unmatched junction bases numbered 9, after V lost 10 bases and J lost 0 bases. CDR3 residues: CAIGGGALSTDTQYF. In DNA form, the CDR3 reads TGTGCCATCGGGGGGGGCGCCCTTAGCACAGATACGCAGTATTTT.

J is TRBJ2-7 and V is TRBV4-2, with D perhaps being TRBD1 or TRBD2 (5 bases each). In germline, CDR1 is LGHNA, CDR2 YNFKEQ. The CDR3 runs to 14 residues. V was clipped by 5 bases and J by 7 bases, with 18 bases between them. CDR3 amino acids: CASSYRDRPLEQYF. The DNA for the CDR3 is TGTGCCAGCAGCTACCGGGACCGACCCCTGGAGCAGTACTTC.

This clonotype was detected only a few times. The chain combines TRBV2 with TRBJ2-1; 8 bases align to TRBD2. The CDR3 totals 15 residues. The V segment lost 1 base and the J segment 3 bases; nucleotides outside the gene matches: 2. Germline V gene data show CDR1 as SNHLY and CDR2 as FYNNEI. CDR3 DNA: TGTGCCAGCAGTGAAGAGCGGGGGTACTACAATGAGCAGTTCTTC. As protein: CASSEERGYYNEQFF.

V usage is TRBV7-6 and J usage is TRBJ2-2; the D gene is possibly TRBD1 (6 bases). CDR3 length: 16 residues. V lost 5 bases, J lost 7 bases, and 20 bases lay in between. CDR1 and CDR2 from the germline V gene are SGHVS and FNYEAQ. The CDR3 reads CASSHYGGRESGELFF. CDR3 DNA sequence: TGTGCCAGCAGCCACTATGGGGGCAGGGAGAGCGGGGAGCTGTTTTTT.

The rearrangement joins TRBV27 to TRBJ2-6, with 10 bases fitting TRBD1. V was clipped by 5 bases and J by 1 base; unmatched bases: 8. The V gene's germline CDR1 is MNHEY and CDR2 SMNVEV (reference sequence). This CDR3 region has 18 residues. CDR3 protein: CASSRGDRGFSGANVLTF. CDR3 bases: TGTGCCAGCAGTCGGGGGGACAGGGGTTTTTCTGGGGCCAACGTCCTGACTTTC.

This clonotype was found many times. The chain carries TRBV7-6 and TRBJ1-1, with D uncertain. The ends were cut back, 0 bases at V and 3 bases at J, with 5 bases in the middle. The V gene's germline CDR1 is SGHVS and CDR2 FNYEAQ. This CDR3 spans 13 amino acids. In DNA form, the CDR3 reads TGTGCCAGCAGCTTAGCGCTTTACACTGAAGCTTTCTTT. Translated, it gives CASSLALYTEAFF.

This clonotype turned up a few times. This chain uses TRBV7-6 with TRBJ2-3, with 8 bases that match TRBD2. Germline V lookup: CDR1 SGHVS, CDR2 FNYEAQ. The CDR3 loop spans 15 amino acids. With V trimmed by 5 bases and J by 2 bases, 6 bases remained unmatched. This CDR3 reads CASSRGGRITDTQYF. CDR3 coding DNA: TGTGCCAGCAGCCGCGGGGGGAGGATCACAGATACGCAGTATTTT.

The V call is TRBV6-1, the J call TRBJ2-7, with 13 bases identical to TRBD2. CDR3 length: 17 residues. Germline-derived CDR1 and CDR2 are MNHNS and SASEGT. The J segment lost 2 bases and the V segment lost 5 bases, leaving 9 bases of the junction unmatched. The CDR3 nucleotides read TGTGCCAGCAGTCCTCGGACTAGCGGGGGCCTCCCCTACGAGCAGTACTTC. The encoded protein is CASSPRTSGGLPYEQYF.

The rearrangement uses TRBV19 and TRBJ1-2; D may be TRBD1 (5 bases). Trimming took 5 bases from V and 4 from J, leaving 23 bases between them. The CDR3 loop spans 17 amino acids. Germline values: CDR1 LNHDA, CDR2 SQIVND (reference sequence). The CDR3 loop reads CASSDSPGARALYGYTF. The CDR3 bases are TGTGCCAGTAGTGATAGTCCCGGGGCGCGGGCTCTCTATGGCTACACCTTC.

This chain connects TRBV2 to TRBJ2-3; D ambiguous. Per the germline V gene, CDR1 is SNHLY and CDR2 is FYNNEI. V was clipped by 6 bases and J by 0 bases, with 16 bases between them. CDR3 size: 16 residues. The CDR3 is CASRRQGPTSTDTQYF. Written as DNA, the CDR3 is TGTGCCAGCAGAAGACAAGGACCAACTAGCACAGATACGCAGTATTTT.

The chain carries TRBV27 and TRBJ1-6; D remains unclear. The germline V gene has CDR1 MNHEY and CDR2 SMNVEV (reference sequence). Trimming cost V 10 bases and J 3 bases, with 19 bases left between them. The CDR3 covers 16 residues. CDR3 amino acids: CATTPSGSNYNSPLHF. CDR3 sequence (DNA): TGTGCCACCACCCCAAGCGGCAGTAACTATAATTCACCCCTCCACTTT.

The rearrangement joins TRBV7-2 to TRBJ2-1, with D possibly TRBD2 on 5 matching bases. Germline CDR1 and CDR2: SGHTA and FQGNSA. The germline V and J ends were trimmed by 10 bases and 0 bases, with 7 bases remaining between them. CDR3 size: 12 residues. CDR3 in DNA: TGTGCCATTAGCGACTCCTACAATGAGCAGTTCTTC. Protein sequence: CAISDSYNEQFF.

This clonotype has at least ten counts. V and J are TRBV6-1 and TRBJ2-3; D is possibly TRBD2 (6 bases). Germline lookup yields CDR1 MNHNS and CDR2 SASEGT. The CDR3 length is 15 residues. Trimming took off 5 bases at V and 2 bases at J, with 14 bases between the two ends. The CDR3 loop reads CASSWNGGTTDTQYF. The CDR3 DNA reads as TGTGCCAGCAGTTGGAACGGGGGAACCACAGATACGCAGTATTTT.

The rearrangement links TRBV5-4 to TRBJ2-7, with D possibly TRBD1 on 6 matching bases. The CDR3 sequence is 13 residues long. V gave up 3 bases and J gave up 1 base, with 8 bases separating them. From germline, CDR1 is SGHNT and CDR2 YYREEE (reference sequence). Here the CDR3 reads CASSSTGSYEQYF. In DNA, the CDR3 is TGTGCCAGCAGCTCGACAGGATCCTACGAGCAGTACTTC.

The CDR3 bases are TGTGCCAGCAGCCTCTCCGGGACAGGGGGGAATGAGCAGTTCTTC. Translated, it gives CASSLSGTGGNEQFF. The rearrangement uses TRBV7-6 and TRBJ2-1, with 11 bases fitting TRBD1. The CDR3 is made up of 15 amino acids. The germline V gene encodes CDR1 SGHVS and CDR2 FNYEAQ. Unmatched junction bases numbered 7, after V lost 5 bases and J lost 7 bases. The variable domain in full, with the rest retrieved from reference TRBV7-6 and TRBJ2-1, is GAGVSQSPRYKVTKRGQDVALRCDPISGHVSLYWYRQALGQGPEFLTYFNYEAQQDKSGLPNDRFSAERPEGSISTLTIQRTEQRDSAMYRCASSLSGTGGNEQFFGPGTRLTVL.

This clonotype was detected many times. The J gene is TRBJ2-1, the V gene TRBV7-2; 11 bases map to TRBD2. The CDR3 is 18 amino acids. J gave up 5 bases and V 1 base, and 10 bases lay outside the gene matches. Germline CDR1 reads SGHTA; CDR2 reads FQGNSA. CDR3 nucleotide sequence: TGTGCCAGCAGCTTAGGCCCACCTAGCGGGGGGACCCACAATGAGCAGTTCTTC. Encoded protein: CASSLGPPSGGTHNEQFF.

The chain joins TRBV2 to TRBJ1-2; 7 bases align to TRBD1. The ends lost 8 bases at V and 0 bases at J; junction bases unmatched: 6. CDR3 size: 14 residues. The germline V gene has CDR1 SNHLY and CDR2 FYNNEI. The CDR3 reads CASWRTGANYGYTF. CDR3 nucleotides: TGTGCCAGCTGGCGGACAGGCGCTAACTATGGCTACACCTTC.

V usage is TRBV19 and J usage is TRBJ1-4; D uncertain. This CDR3 has 17 residues. CDR1 is LNHDA, CDR2 SQIVND, per germline (reference sequence). The V end lost 1 base, the J end lost 3 bases, and 15 bases lay between the germline ends. CDR3 sequence: CASSIVPVTVANEKLFF. The CDR3 DNA is TGTGCCAGTAGTATAGTTCCAGTGACGGTGGCTAATGAAAAACTGTTTTTT.

J is TRBJ2-7 and V is TRBV12-3 or TRBV12-4, with a weak D call TRBD1 (5 bases). V lost 2 bases and J 5 bases, leaving 22 bases between the germline ends. The CDR3 is 17 residues long. This CDR3 reads CASSLPLKAGLTDEQYF. DNA of the CDR3: TGTGCCAGCAGTTTACCGTTGAAGGCAGGGCTGACGGACGAGCAGTACTTC.

The chain links TRBV25-1 to TRBJ1-4; D unclear. The germline CDR1 and CDR2 sequences are MGHDK and SYGVNS. V lost 2 bases to trimming and J lost 6 bases, with 1 base between them. The CDR3 has 11 amino acids. The CDR3: CASSEDEKLFF. CDR3 DNA: TGTGCCAGCAGTGAAGATGAAAAACTGTTTTTT.

This clonotype was picked up a small number of times. The chain links TRBV10-3 to TRBJ2-1; D ambiguous. The CDR3 loop spans 15 amino acids. Trimming left V 8 bases short and J 0 bases short, with 14 bases between. Germline-derived CDR1 and CDR2 are ENHRY and SYGVKD. CDR3 region: CAIASGKSSYNEQFF. DNA of the CDR3: TGTGCCATCGCCTCTGGGAAGAGCTCCTACAATGAGCAGTTCTTC.

This sequence joins TRBV5-6 and TRBJ2-7, with D hard to call. Germline V gives CDR1 SGHDT, CDR2 YYEEEE. V dropped 4 bases and J dropped 2 bases, with 10 bases sitting between them. CDR3 length: 13 amino acids. The CDR3: CASSPGVAYEQYF. DNA of the CDR3: TGTGCCAGCAGCCCCGGAGTTGCCTACGAGCAGTACTTC.

This chain joins TRBV12-5 and TRBJ2-1, with 8 bases identical to TRBD2. Germline V gene data show CDR1 as LGHNT and CDR2 as FRNRAP. CDR3 length: 14 amino acids. Trimming took 1 base from V and 10 from J; bases not matched to a gene: 6. Written as DNA, the CDR3 is TGTGCTAGTGGTTTGGAGACTAGCGCCCCGGAGCAGTTCTTC. It is translated as CASGLETSAPEQFF.

A few counts support this clonotype. The rearrangement uses TRBV7-8 and TRBJ2-1; D gene unclear. Germline values: CDR1 SGHVS, CDR2 FQNEAQ. CDR3 length: 13 amino acids. Trimming removed 3 bases from V and 9 bases from J, with 12 bases in between. The CDR3 sequence is CASSFGPPGEQFF. The CDR3 DNA follows: TGTGCCAGCAGCTTCGGACCTCCTGGTGAGCAGTTCTTC.

This clonotype was recorded many times. The chain carries TRBV7-2 and TRBJ1-1, with D tentatively TRBD1 (5 bases). CDR1 is SGHTA, CDR2 FQGNSA, per germline. V dropped 2 bases and J dropped 1 base, with 11 bases sitting between them. This CDR3 spans 15 amino acids. Here the CDR3 reads CASSLIPRANTEAFF. The CDR3 DNA reads as TGTGCCAGCAGCTTAATTCCCAGGGCGAACACTGAAGCTTTCTTT.

The table lists this clonotype with a few counts. The chain couples TRBV5-4 to TRBJ2-3; possibly TRBD2 for D (5 bases). Germline CDR1 and CDR2: SGHNT and YYREEE (reference sequence). CDR3 size: 14 residues. Trimming removed 4 bases from V and 1 base from J, with 10 bases in between. The CDR3 nucleotides are TGTGCCAGCAGCCCGGGGATACGCACAGATACGCAGTATTTT. It yields the protein CASSPGIRTDTQYF.

The chain links TRBV19 to TRBJ2-7; the D is unclear. V lost 1 base, J lost 4 bases, and 2 bases lay in between. The CDR3 consists of 11 residues. Germline CDR1 is LNHDA and CDR2 is SQIVND (reference sequence). The chain's CDR3 is CASSIGYEQYF. Here the CDR3 DNA reads TGTGCCAGTAGTATAGGGTACGAGCAGTACTTC.

Turning to this clonotype: Mismatch with germline at one junction end may stem from a read error. The V gene is TRBV7-9, the J gene TRBJ1-4; D ambiguous. This CDR3 spans 19 amino acids. Germline V gene sequence: CDR1 SEHNR, CDR2 FQNEAQ (reference sequence). This chain's CDR3 is CASNLVFVWPLATNEKLFF. CDR3 in DNA: TGTGCCAGCAACTTAGTCTTTGTTTGGCCGTTGGCAACTAATGAAAAACTGTTTTTT.

This clonotype appeared a single time. The chain is built from TRBV12-3 or TRBV12-4 and TRBJ2-6; perhaps TRBD1 as D (6 bases). CDR3 length: 16 amino acids. The V gene lost 6 bases and the J gene lost 1 base, with 13 bases spanning the gap. The CDR3 spells CASSFIGQSGANVLTF. The CDR3 DNA is TGTGCCAGCAGCTTTATCGGACAGTCTGGGGCCAACGTCCTGACTTTC.